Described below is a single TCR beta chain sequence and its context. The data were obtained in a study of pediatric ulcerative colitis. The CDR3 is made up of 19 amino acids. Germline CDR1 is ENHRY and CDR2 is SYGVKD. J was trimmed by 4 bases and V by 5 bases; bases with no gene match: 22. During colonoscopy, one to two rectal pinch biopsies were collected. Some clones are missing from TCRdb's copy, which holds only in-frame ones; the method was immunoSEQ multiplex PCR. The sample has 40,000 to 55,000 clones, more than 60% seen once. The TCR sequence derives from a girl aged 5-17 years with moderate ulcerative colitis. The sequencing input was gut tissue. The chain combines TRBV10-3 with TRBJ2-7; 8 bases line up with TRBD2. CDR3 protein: CAISTVNSGIGRVGYEQYF. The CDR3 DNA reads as TGTGCCATCAGTACCGTTAATAGCGGGATCGGCCGAGTGGGGTACGAGCAGTACTTC.